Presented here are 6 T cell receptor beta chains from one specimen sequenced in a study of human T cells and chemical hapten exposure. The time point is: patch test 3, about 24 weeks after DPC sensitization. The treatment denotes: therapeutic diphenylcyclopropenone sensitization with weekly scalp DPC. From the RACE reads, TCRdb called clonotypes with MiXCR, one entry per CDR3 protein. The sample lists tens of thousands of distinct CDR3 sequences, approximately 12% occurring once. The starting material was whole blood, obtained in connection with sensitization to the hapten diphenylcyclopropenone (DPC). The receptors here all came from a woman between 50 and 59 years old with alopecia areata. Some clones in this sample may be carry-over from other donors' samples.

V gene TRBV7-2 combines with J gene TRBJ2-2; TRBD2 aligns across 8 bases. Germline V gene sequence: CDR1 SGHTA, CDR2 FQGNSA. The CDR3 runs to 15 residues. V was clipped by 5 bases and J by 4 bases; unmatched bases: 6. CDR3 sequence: CASSPWTSLTGELFF. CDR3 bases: TGTGCCAGCAGCCCTTGGACTAGCCTCACCGGGGAGCTGTTTTTT.

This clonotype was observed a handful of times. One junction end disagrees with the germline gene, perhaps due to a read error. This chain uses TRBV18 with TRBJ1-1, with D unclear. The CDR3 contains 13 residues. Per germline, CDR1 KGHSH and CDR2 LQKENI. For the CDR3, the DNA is TGTGCCACCTTCGGAGGACCGAACGCTGAAGCTTTCTTT. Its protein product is CATFGGPNAEAFF.

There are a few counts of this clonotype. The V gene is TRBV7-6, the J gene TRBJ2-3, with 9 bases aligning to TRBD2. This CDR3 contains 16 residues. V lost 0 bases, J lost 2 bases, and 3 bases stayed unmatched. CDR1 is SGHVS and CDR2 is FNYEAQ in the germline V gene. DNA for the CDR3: TGTGCCAGCAGCTTAGCAGTAGCGGGAGCCACAGATACGCAGTATTTT. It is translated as CASSLAVAGATDTQYF.

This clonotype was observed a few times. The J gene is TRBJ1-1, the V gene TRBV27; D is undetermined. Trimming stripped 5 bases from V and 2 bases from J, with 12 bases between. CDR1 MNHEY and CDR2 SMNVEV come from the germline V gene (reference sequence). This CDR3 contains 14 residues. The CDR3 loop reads CASSPRPRNTEAFF. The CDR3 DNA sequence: TGTGCCAGCAGTCCACGGCCCCGTAACACTGAAGCTTTCTTT.

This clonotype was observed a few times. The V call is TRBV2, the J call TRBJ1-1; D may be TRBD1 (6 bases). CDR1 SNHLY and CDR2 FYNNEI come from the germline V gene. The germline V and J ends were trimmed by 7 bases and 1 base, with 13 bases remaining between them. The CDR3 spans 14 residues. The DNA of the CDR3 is TGTGCCAGCAAATCGGACAGACCGAACACTGAAGCTTTCTTT. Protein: CASKSDRPNTEAFF.

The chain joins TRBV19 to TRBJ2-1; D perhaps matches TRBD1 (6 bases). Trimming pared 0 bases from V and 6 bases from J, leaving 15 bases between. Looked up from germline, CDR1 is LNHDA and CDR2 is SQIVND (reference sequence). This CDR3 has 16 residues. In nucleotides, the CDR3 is TGTGCCAGTAGTATAGATCCGTCCCTAGGGGGCAATGAGCAGTTCTTC. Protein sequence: CASSIDPSLGGNEQFF.